These 8 T cell receptor beta chains were all obtained from the same sample, sequenced in a study of cytomegalovirus exposure and HLA in healthy donors. With 60 Vbeta and 13 Jbeta primers, the PCR was carried out. Method: immunoSEQ multiplex PCR; TCRdb's copy keeps in-frame clones and lacks some. Among approximately 150,000 clones, roughly 80% were seen once, and the ten largest hold 2.5% to 3.5%. The source material was PBMCs. All receptors come from a male donor in good health and CMV-seronegative.

This clone was detected only a few times. The chain has TRBV6-5 and TRBJ2-7, with TRBD2 identical over 14 bases. The V gene end was trimmed by 3 bases and the J gene end by 2 bases; junction bases not matched to a gene: 3. CDR1 MNHEY and CDR2 SVGAGI come from the germline V gene. The CDR3 has 16 amino acids. DNA of the CDR3: TGTGCCAGCAGTTATGGGACTAGCGGGGGACCCTACGAGCAGTACTTC. It translates to CASSYGTSGGPYEQYF.

The chain is built from TRBV5-7 and TRBJ2-2, with 15 bases identical to TRBD2. TRBV5-7 counts as an open reading frame of uncertain function. The CDR3 loop spans 16 amino acids. V lost 4 bases, J lost 6 bases, and 4 bases stayed unmatched. CDR3 DNA: TGTGCCAGCAGCGGACTAGCGGGGGGGCCCTCCGGGGAGCTGTTTTTT. Translated: CASSGLAGGPSGELFF.

A few counts support this clone. The chain employs TRBV10-3 and TRBJ2-1; TRBD1 matches 7 bases. J gave up 5 bases and V 6 bases, and 7 bases lay outside the gene matches. This CDR3 is built from 14 residues. Germline CDR1 reads ENHRY; CDR2 reads SYGVKD. CDR3 DNA: TGTGCCATCAGACCCGCTGGACAGGACAATGAGCAGTTCTTC. As protein: CAIRPAGQDNEQFF.

The chain employs TRBV9 and TRBJ2-2; no reliable D call. V gave up 0 bases and J gave up 3 bases, with 12 bases separating them. The germline gives CDR1 SGDLS, CDR2 YYNGEE. The CDR3 runs to 16 residues. Written as DNA, the CDR3 is TGTGCCAGCAGCGTAGCTACAATACGGGACACCGGGGAGCTGTTTTTT. This sequence encodes CASSVATIRDTGELFF.

The chain links TRBV4-2 to TRBJ2-5, with a weak D call TRBD1 (6 bases). CDR1 is LGHNA, CDR2 YNFKEQ, per germline. Trimming shortened V by 1 base and J by 3 bases, and 9 bases separated the two germline ends. This CDR3 region has 14 residues. The CDR3 nucleotides are TGTGCCAGCAGCCAAGGACAGGCTAAAGAGACCCAGTACTTC. The encoded protein is CASSQGQAKETQYF.

The chain combines TRBV6-6 with TRBJ2-4; 9 positions agree with TRBD1. The CDR3 has 16 amino acids. V shed 5 bases, J shed 3 bases, and the junction held 8 bases outside the gene matches. Germline CDR1 is MNHNY and CDR2 is SVGAGI (reference sequence). In DNA form, the CDR3 reads TGTGCCAGCAGTGCCACAGGGGGCGCAGGCAAAAACATTCAGTACTTC. Translating it yields CASSATGGAGKNIQYF.

V usage is TRBV18 and J usage is TRBJ2-3; a possible D gene is TRBD1 (6 bases). Trimming shortened V by 3 bases and J by 7 bases, and 20 bases separated the two germline ends. The CDR3 is 16 residues long. Germline CDR1 is KGHSH and CDR2 is LQKENI. In DNA form, the CDR3 reads TGTGCCAGCTCACCTTTGACAGGCTCCTCTGGGAATACGCAGTATTTT. It codes for CASSPLTGSSGNTQYF.

The V call is TRBV27, the J call TRBJ2-7; maybe TRBD1 (7 bases). V gave up 0 bases and J gave up 2 bases, with 11 bases separating them. CDR1 is MNHEY, CDR2 SMNVEV, per germline (reference sequence). This CDR3 has 15 amino acids. The CDR3 protein is CASSLSQGGPYEQYF. CDR3 nucleotides: TGTGCCAGCAGTTTATCTCAGGGGGGCCCCTACGAGCAGTACTTC.